The sequence of this TCR beta chain was determined in a study of T cell repertoires in cytomegalovirus infection. At the level of the study: Recently described HLA-C-restricted plus well-studied HLA-B-restricted CMV epitopes were used. Carrying CMV and the relevant HLA type showed in public TCR beta signatures. General study findings and limits: Across the ex vivo response, the dominant clonotypes were HLA-C-restricted CMV-specific TCR beta clonotypes. CMV carriers having the relevant HLA were flagged by cumulative public TCR beta family frequency.

With regard to this clonotype: Its antigen is not identified.

MiXCR, applied by TCRdb to the reads, yields one record per CDR3 protein. Among some 800,000 distinct CDR3 sequences listed, 30% to 35% were seen once. The clonotype was recovered from a human donor in good health (CMV status not recorded). Some clones in this sample may be carry-over from other donors' samples. This sample comprised cultured CD8+ T cells from PBMCs, obtained from culture after CMV antigen stimulation.

CDR3 nucleotides: TGTGCCAGCAGCCCCTGGGACAGGGGAGCCGGCGAGCAGTACTTC. This sequence encodes CASSPWDRGAGEQYF. This chain links TRBV7-2 with TRBJ2-7; 10 bases agree with TRBD1. This CDR3 is 15 amino acids long. Germline values: CDR1 SGHTA, CDR2 FQGNSA. V gave up 5 bases and J gave up 6 bases; unmatched junction bases: 10.